This T cell receptor beta chain stems from a study of early T cells in non-severe SARS-CoV-2 infection. Ten or more counts support this clonotype. The CDR3 runs to 17 residues. Between the trimmed V and J ends, which lost 3 bases and 0 bases, there was a span of 15 bases. Germline V gene sequence: CDR1 MDHEN, CDR2 SYDVKM. One entry per CDR3 protein, called by TCRdb with MiXCR from the 5' RACE reads. The table has about 48,000 distinct CDR3 sequences, over 10% seen once. Sequencing was performed on whole blood. The sequence came from an adult who was a healthcare worker with PCR-confirmed SARS-CoV-2 infection or an uninfected control (not recorded which). The chain links TRBV28 to TRBJ1-5; D not resolved. The CDR3: CASSLTMGAGSNQPQHF. For the CDR3, the DNA is TGTGCCAGCAGTTTGACAATGGGCGCCGGTAGCAATCAGCCCCAGCATTTT.